Presented here are 10 T cell receptor beta chains from one specimen sequenced in a study of CD8 T cells in ankylosing spondylitis. Overall study results and limits: Characteristic, it appeared, of ankylosing spondylitis blood was a TCR beta motif of roughly eight highly homologous variants.

TCRdb reanalysed the 5' RACE reads using MiXCR and keeps one entry per CDR3 protein. This sample has about 750,000 distinct CDR3 sequences, with around 20% found just once. Antigens of these TCRs are unknown. Sequencing was performed on blood, either unsorted or a sorted T cell fraction (not recorded which). The receptors come from a male donor with ankylosing spondylitis.

Here the CDR3 DNA reads TGCGCCAGCAGCCCCGGGAGGACTAGCGGGAGGTCCTACGAGCAGTACTTC. It translates to CASSPGRTSGRSYEQYF. The chain combines TRBV4-1 with TRBJ2-7; 14 bases agree with TRBD2. Losses at the gene ends were 4 bases for V and 1 base for J; bases not matched to a gene: 6. This CDR3 contains 17 residues. Germline-derived CDR1 and CDR2 are MGHRA and YSYEKL.

This chain links TRBV29-1 with TRBJ2-1; D ambiguous. CDR1 is SQVTM and CDR2 is ANQGSEA in the germline V gene. The CDR3 has 14 residues. Trimming took 8 bases from V and 0 from J, leaving 14 bases between them. The CDR3 DNA reads as TGCAGCCCCCAGCGTGGGAACTCCTACAATGAGCAGTTCTTC. Its protein product is CSPQRGNSYNEQFF.

The chain couples TRBV3-1 to TRBJ1-1, with D unclear. Germline V lookup: CDR1 LGHDT, CDR2 YNNKEL (reference sequence). The CDR3 has 13 residues. V was shortened by 3 bases and J by 4 bases, with 9 bases between the two germline ends. The DNA of the CDR3 is TGTGCCAGCAGCCACGGGGAGGTCACTGAAGCTTTCTTT. Translated: CASSHGEVTEAFF.

There are a few counts of this clonotype. This sequence joins TRBV28 and TRBJ1-5, with D perhaps matching TRBD1 (6 bases). The CDR3 totals 16 residues. V shed 4 bases and J shed 1 base, with 14 bases lying between them. The V gene's germline CDR1 is MDHEN and CDR2 SYDVKM. The CDR3 loop reads CASSSHKGVSNQPQHF. CDR3 nucleotides: TGTGCCAGCAGTTCCCATAAGGGGGTGAGCAATCAGCCCCAGCATTTT.

Ten or more counts support this clonotype. J is TRBJ2-7 and V is TRBV7-9; 7 bases align to TRBD2. The CDR3 is 14 residues long. V lost 5 bases to trimming and J lost 2 bases; unmatched junction nucleotides: 6. CDR1 SEHNR and CDR2 FQNEAQ come from the germline V gene (reference sequence). In nucleotides, the CDR3 is TGTGCCAGCAGCGCCGGGACTAACACCTACGAGCAGTACTTC. Translating gives CASSAGTNTYEQYF.

This clonotype came up a few times. The CDR3 coding sequence is TGTGCCAGCAGCCAAATGAGGGCGGGGCCCTCCACAGATACGCAGTATTTT. Translating gives CASSQMRAGPSTDTQYF. This rearrangement joins TRBV7-9 to TRBJ2-3; D perhaps matches TRBD2 (6 bases). The V gene's germline CDR1 is SEHNR and CDR2 FQNEAQ (reference sequence). This CDR3 spans 17 amino acids. Trimming shortened V by 5 bases and J by 2 bases, and 20 bases separated the two germline ends.

This clonotype was detected a few times. The chain is built from TRBV12-3 or TRBV12-4 and TRBJ2-4; D may be TRBD2 (6 bases). The CDR3 totals 17 residues. Trimming removed 6 bases from V and 5 bases from J, with 23 bases in between. The CDR3 loop reads CASSLSLGGMVENIQYF. The CDR3 DNA reads TGTGCCAGCAGCCTTTCCTTGGGCGGGATGGTCGAAAACATTCAGTACTTC.

This chain joins TRBV4-2 and TRBJ2-1; D is ambiguous. Per germline, CDR1 LGHNA and CDR2 YNFKEQ. This CDR3 region has 15 residues. With 0 bases removed from V and 5 bases from J, the gap between germline ends came to 11 bases. CDR3 protein: CASSQDTTFNNEQFF. The CDR3 DNA sequence: TGTGCCAGCAGCCAAGACACTACGTTCAACAATGAGCAGTTCTTC.

This chain uses TRBV6-1 with TRBJ1-1; D ambiguous. The CDR3 is made up of 14 amino acids. Trimming shortened V by 3 bases and J by 1 base, and 9 bases separated the two germline ends. Germline V gives CDR1 MNHNS, CDR2 SASEGT. CDR3 sequence: CASSEEVRNTEAFF. For the CDR3, the DNA is TGTGCCAGCAGTGAGGAAGTGCGGAACACTGAAGCTTTCTTT.

The J gene is TRBJ2-1, the V gene TRBV29-1; TRBD2 agrees at 9 bases. The ends lost 6 bases at V and 6 bases at J; junction bases unmatched: 6. The CDR3 runs to 13 residues. The germline gives CDR1 SQVTM, CDR2 ANQGSEA. This chain's CDR3 is CSVVAGVRNEQFF. The DNA of the CDR3 is TGCAGCGTCGTAGCGGGAGTCCGCAATGAGCAGTTCTTC.